What follows describes a single T cell receptor beta chain. Its target is unknown. This specimen belongs to a study of T-cell memory formation after mild COVID-19. General study findings and limits: The study found balanced CD4/CD8 in clones contracting day 15 to 85 and a CD4+ lean in later expanders. The study detected some responding clones in pre-infection memory, suggesting cross-reactive memory joined.

5'RACE primed from the constant segment yielded TCR alpha and TCR beta cDNA libraries bearing sample barcodes and UMIs. From the 5' RACE reads, TCRdb called clonotypes with MiXCR, one entry per CDR3 protein. The repertoire holds tens of thousands of distinct CDR3 sequences, with 9% to 9.5% as singletons. Trimming at V came to 3 bases and at J to 2 bases, leaving 2 bases not matched to a gene. CDR1 MNHNY and CDR2 SVGAGI come from the germline V gene (reference sequence). There are 15 residues in the CDR3. The TCR originated in a man younger than 30 who had mild COVID-19 (a few samples of this study predate the infection). Cell type and time point are not known. Source material: PBMCs or a T cell subset sorted from them (not recorded which). The rearrangement uses TRBV6-6 and TRBJ2-1; 9 nucleotides line up with TRBD2. CDR3: CASSYGGGAYNEQFF. CDR3 coding DNA: TGTGCCAGCAGTTATGGCGGGGGGGCCTACAATGAGCAGTTCTTC.